The rows below give T cell receptor beta chains drawn from one sample of a study of OX40 agonist ivuxolimab in advanced cancers. Libraries were prepared by immunoSEQ multiplex PCR; TCRdb keeps only in-frame clonotypes and omits some of them. Found here are around 46,000 clones, roughly 89% of them singletons; the top ten hold around a third. Material: CD4+ or CD8+ T cells sorted from blood, obtained in a trial of the OX40 agonist ivuxolimab. These receptor sequences come from an adult with an advanced solid tumor such as melanoma, head and neck, liver or kidney cancer. Each CDR3 is given with its conserved first and last residue. Fields, in order: V gene, clone size, D gene, J gene, CDR3 length, CDR3 protein, CDR3 DNA. The D gene is left open where the match is weak. The size field is filled for only some rows; it gives once, few, many or a size class.

v_gene: TRBV19; abundance: .; d_gene: .; j_gene: TRBJ1-2; len: 14; CDR3aa: CASSIVEPSYGYTF; CDR3nt: TGTGCCAGTAGTATCGTCGAGCCTAGTTATGGCTACACCTTC
v_gene: TRBV27; abundance: .; d_gene: .; j_gene: TRBJ2-1; len: 13; CDR3aa: CASGTSGFNEQFF; CDR3nt: TGTGCCAGCGGTACTAGTGGGTTCAATGAGCAGTTCTTC
v_gene: TRBV29-1; abundance: .; d_gene: TRBD2; j_gene: TRBJ2-5; len: 18; CDR3aa: CSVAAPLGRGGRLETQYF; CDR3nt: TGCAGCGTTGCGGCTCCCCTCGGGCGGGGGGGCCGTTTGGAGACCCAGTACTTC
v_gene: TRBV27; abundance: .; d_gene: .; j_gene: TRBJ2-7; len: 14; CDR3aa: CASSAGDSGYEQYF; CDR3nt: TGTGCCAGCAGCGCCGGGGACTCGGGCTACGAGCAGTACTTC
v_gene: TRBV9; abundance: .; d_gene: .; j_gene: TRBJ2-7; len: 14; CDR3aa: CASSIGRIAHEQYF; CDR3nt: TGTGCCAGCAGCATAGGTAGGATAGCCCACGAGCAGTACTTC
v_gene: TRBV14; abundance: .; d_gene: TRBD1; j_gene: TRBJ1-4; len: 15; CDR3aa: CASSQATGGEEKLFF; CDR3nt: TGTGCCAGCAGCCAAGCGACAGGGGGAGAAGAAAAACTGTTTTTT
v_gene: TRBV29-1; abundance: .; d_gene: .; j_gene: TRBJ1-3; len: 12; CDR3aa: CSVVSAGNTIYF; CDR3nt: TGCAGCGTTGTTTCAGCTGGAAACACCATATATTTT
v_gene: TRBV5-1; abundance: once; d_gene: .; j_gene: TRBJ2-3; len: 14; CDR3aa: CASSFSAVTDTQYF; CDR3nt: TGCGCCAGCAGCTTTAGTGCCGTCACAGATACGCAGTATTTT
v_gene: TRBV4-1; abundance: .; d_gene: .; j_gene: TRBJ2-7; len: 16; CDR3aa: CASSQDGPREAYEQYF; CDR3nt: TGCGCCAGCAGCCAAGATGGTCCCAGGGAAGCCTACGAGCAGTACTTC
v_gene: TRBV11-2; abundance: .; d_gene: .; j_gene: TRBJ2-1; len: 17; CDR3aa: CASSLDQRQGPYNEQFF; CDR3nt: TGTGCCAGCAGCTTAGATCAAAGGCAGGGTCCCTACAATGAGCAGTTCTTC
v_gene: TRBV10-2; abundance: .; d_gene: TRBD2; j_gene: TRBJ2-5; len: 17; CDR3aa: CASSGQGLAGTQETQYF; CDR3nt: TGCGCCAGCAGTGGGCAGGGACTAGCGGGGACCCAAGAGACCCAGTACTTC
v_gene: TRBV19; abundance: .; d_gene: .; j_gene: TRBJ1-1; len: 12; CDR3aa: CASSLEDTEAFF; CDR3nt: TGTGCCAGTAGTTTGGAGGACACTGAAGCTTTCTTT
v_gene: TRBV27; abundance: .; d_gene: .; j_gene: TRBJ2-7; len: 14; CDR3aa: CASSSYLVGYEQYF; CDR3nt: TGTGCCAGCAGTTCTTATCTAGTAGGCTACGAGCAGTACTTC
v_gene: TRBV5-6; abundance: once; d_gene: TRBD2; j_gene: TRBJ2-7; len: 16; CDR3aa: CASSPSLAGVSYEQYF; CDR3nt: TGTGCCAGCAGCCCCTCGCTAGCGGGGGTCTCCTACGAGCAGTACTTC
v_gene: TRBV5-6; abundance: .; d_gene: TRBD1; j_gene: TRBJ2-4; len: 19; CDR3aa: CASSSATGAKINVPDIQYF; CDR3nt: TGTGCCAGCAGCTCGGCGACAGGGGCAAAAATAAATGTACCGGACATTCAGTACTTC
v_gene: TRBV19; abundance: .; d_gene: .; j_gene: TRBJ1-4; len: 15; CDR3aa: CASSISTVLNEKLFF; CDR3nt: TGTGCCAGTAGTATTTCCACAGTTCTTAATGAAAAACTGTTTTTT
v_gene: TRBV4-1; abundance: .; d_gene: TRBD2; j_gene: TRBJ2-2; len: 18; CDR3aa: CASSHASVLAGFTGELFF; CDR3nt: TGCGCCAGCAGCCATGCCTCCGTCCTAGCGGGGTTTACCGGGGAGCTGTTTTTT
v_gene: TRBV13; abundance: .; d_gene: .; j_gene: TRBJ1-5; len: 16; CDR3aa: CASSLRGEEGNQPQHF; CDR3nt: TGTGCCAGCAGCTTACGAGGGGAGGAGGGCAATCAGCCCCAGCATTTT
v_gene: TRBV19; abundance: .; d_gene: .; j_gene: TRBJ1-5; len: 14; CDR3aa: CASSIGDSNQPQHF; CDR3nt: TGTGCCAGTAGTATAGGAGATAGCAATCAGCCCCAGCATTTT
v_gene: TRBV27; abundance: .; d_gene: .; j_gene: TRBJ2-7; len: 13; CDR3aa: CASSLSWGTEQYF; CDR3nt: TGTGCCAGCAGTTTATCATGGGGGACCGAGCAGTACTTC
v_gene: TRBV9; abundance: .; d_gene: .; j_gene: TRBJ2-2; len: 16; CDR3aa: CASSVAFEIYTGELFF; CDR3nt: TGTGCCAGCAGCGTAGCTTTTGAGATTTACACCGGGGAGCTGTTTTTT
v_gene: TRBV19; abundance: .; d_gene: TRBD1; j_gene: TRBJ2-2; len: 15; CDR3aa: CASSIDRGRTGELFF; CDR3nt: TGTGCCAGTAGTATAGACAGGGGGCGCACCGGGGAGCTGTTTTTT
v_gene: TRBV7-8; abundance: .; d_gene: TRBD2; j_gene: TRBJ2-3; len: 16; CDR3aa: CASSLIAGVQGDTQYF; CDR3nt: TGTGCCAGCAGCCTGATAGCGGGGGTACAGGGAGATACGCAGTATTTT
v_gene: TRBV5-4; abundance: medium-sized; d_gene: .; j_gene: TRBJ1-6; len: 16; CDR3aa: CASSRRAGSYNSPLHF; CDR3nt: TGTGCCAGCAGCCGGAGGGCGGGCTCCTATAATTCACCCCTCCACTTT
v_gene: TRBV14; abundance: .; d_gene: .; j_gene: TRBJ1-2; len: 16; CDR3aa: CASSQDLSGGVYGYTF; CDR3nt: TGTGCCAGCAGCCAAGATCTATCGGGGGGGGTCTATGGCTACACCTTC
v_gene: TRBV28; abundance: .; d_gene: TRBD2; j_gene: TRBJ2-1; len: 14; CDR3aa: CALGKVAGWGEQFF; CDR3nt: TGTGCCCTCGGGAAAGTAGCGGGATGGGGTGAGCAGTTCTTC